This TCR beta chain derives from a study of T cell responses to AZD1222 COVID-19 vaccine. Points from the study as a whole: Distributed over spike, vaccine-associated CD4 TCRs predominated at 160-218 and 743-854. Researchers took repertoire samples only after the peak T cell response had come. Unmutated variant regions are reportedly targeted by nearly half of spike-specific TCRs. Two AZD1222 doses significantly raised spike-specific TCR breadth and depth over controls.

The CDR3 runs 13 residues. Trimming pared 5 bases from V and 0 bases from J, leaving 8 bases between. This clone has only a few counts. Its specificity is unknown. Some clones are missing from TCRdb's copy, which holds only in-frame ones; the method was immunoSEQ multiplex PCR. Among approximately 110,000 clones listed, approximately 90% were seen once. Sample: peripheral blood, taken on day 0 of AZD1222 vaccination. The chain couples TRBV5-3 to TRBJ1-2; D may be TRBD1 (6 bases). TRBV5-3 is an open reading frame, and its role is uncertain. The TCR originated in an adult in good health. The CDR3 nucleotides read TGTGCCAGAAGACAGGGAGCTAACTATGGCTACACCTTC. Translating gives CARRQGANYGYTF.